This T cell receptor (beta chain) was sequenced in a study of T cells in localized non-small cell lung cancer. The protocol was immunoSEQ multiplex PCR, while the TCRdb copy is restricted to in-frame clones and leaves out a portion. The top ten clones hold roughly 9% of a sample with approximately 80,000 clones, around 84% of them seen once. Trimming stripped 2 bases from V and 7 bases from J, with 15 bases between. The germline CDR1 and CDR2 sequences are SGHDT and YYEEEE. The CDR3 is 14 residues long. The rearrangement uses TRBV5-6 and TRBJ1-2; no firm D call. The specimen was peripheral blood, collected before any cancer treatment. The sequence derives from a female donor at least 60 years old with stage I lung adenocarcinoma. The CDR3: CASSLRQALGGYTF. CDR3 DNA: TGTGCCAGCAGCTTACGGCAGGCTCTGGGTGGCTACACCTTC.